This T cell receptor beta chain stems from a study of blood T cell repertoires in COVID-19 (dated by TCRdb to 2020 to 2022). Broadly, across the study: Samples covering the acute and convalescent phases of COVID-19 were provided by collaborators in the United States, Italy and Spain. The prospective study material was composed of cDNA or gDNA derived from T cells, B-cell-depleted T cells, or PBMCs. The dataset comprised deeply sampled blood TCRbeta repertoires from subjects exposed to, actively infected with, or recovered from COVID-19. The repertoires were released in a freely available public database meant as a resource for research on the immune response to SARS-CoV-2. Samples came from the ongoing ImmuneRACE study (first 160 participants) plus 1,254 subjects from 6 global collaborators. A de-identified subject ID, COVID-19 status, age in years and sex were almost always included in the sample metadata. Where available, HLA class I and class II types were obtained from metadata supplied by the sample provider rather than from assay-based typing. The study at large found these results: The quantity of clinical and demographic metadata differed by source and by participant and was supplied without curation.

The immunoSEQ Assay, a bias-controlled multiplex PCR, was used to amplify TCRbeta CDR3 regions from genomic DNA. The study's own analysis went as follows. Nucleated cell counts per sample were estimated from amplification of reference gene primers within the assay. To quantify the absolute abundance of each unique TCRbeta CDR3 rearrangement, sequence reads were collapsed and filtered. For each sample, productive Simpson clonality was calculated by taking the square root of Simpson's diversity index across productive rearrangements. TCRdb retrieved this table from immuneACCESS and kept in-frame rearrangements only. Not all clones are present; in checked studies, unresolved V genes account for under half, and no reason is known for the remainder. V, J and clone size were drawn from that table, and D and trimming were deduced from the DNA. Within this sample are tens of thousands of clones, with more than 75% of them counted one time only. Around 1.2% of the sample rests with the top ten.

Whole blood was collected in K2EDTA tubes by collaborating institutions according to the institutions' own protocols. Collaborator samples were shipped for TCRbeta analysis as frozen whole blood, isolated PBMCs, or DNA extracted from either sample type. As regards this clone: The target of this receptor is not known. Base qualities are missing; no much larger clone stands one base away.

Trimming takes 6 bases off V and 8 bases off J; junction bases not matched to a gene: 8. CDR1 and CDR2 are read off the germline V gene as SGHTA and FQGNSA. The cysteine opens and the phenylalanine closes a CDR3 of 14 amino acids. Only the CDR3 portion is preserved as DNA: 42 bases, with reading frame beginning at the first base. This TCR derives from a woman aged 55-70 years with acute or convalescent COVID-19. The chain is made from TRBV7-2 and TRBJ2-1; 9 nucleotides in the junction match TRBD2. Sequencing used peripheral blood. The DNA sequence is TGTGCCAGCAGGCGGGAGGGGTCTACACATGAGCAGTTCTTC. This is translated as CASRREGSTHEQFF.